Presented here are 29 T cell receptor beta chains from one specimen sequenced in a study of Graves' ophthalmopathy and Graves' hyperthyroidism. Amplified material comprised TCR beta CDR3 regions derived from RNA transcripts. First-round RT-PCR employed HTBI primers, with a second-round multiplex PCR after it. TCRdb re-called the multiplex PCR reads through MiXCR, storing one row per CDR3 protein. The profile shows 660,000 or so distinct CDR3 sequences, about 40% of them singletons. The material sequenced was peripheral blood. Every receptor here comes from an adult man with Graves' ophthalmopathy.

This clonotype was picked up a small number of times. The rearrangement uses TRBV6-6 and TRBJ2-5, with 7 bases fitting TRBD1. This CDR3 spans 15 amino acids. In germline, CDR1 is MNHNY, CDR2 SVGAGI (reference sequence). The ends lost 4 bases at V and 2 bases at J; junction bases unmatched: 7. The CDR3 coding sequence is TGTGCCAGCAGTTCCAGTCCGGGACAGCAAGAGACCCAGTACTTC. This sequence encodes CASSSSPGQQETQYF.

Concerning this clonotype itself: A read error is possible here, since a much larger clone lies one base away. The rearrangement uses TRBV2 and TRBJ1-4; 9 bases are shared with TRBD1. CDR1 and CDR2 (germline): SNHLY, FYNNEI. The CDR3 covers 15 residues. CDR3 amino acids: CASRLTLRTGEKLSF. CDR3 nucleotide sequence: TGTGCCAGCAGACTAACATTGAGGACAGGGGAAAAACTGTCTTTT.

The table lists this clonotype with many counts. The genes are TRBV10-3 and TRBJ1-4, with a weak D call TRBD1 (5 bases). Germline V gene sequence: CDR1 ENHRY, CDR2 SYGVKD. V was cut by 0 bases and J by 8 bases, with 10 bases left in between. The CDR3 covers 14 residues. This CDR3 reads CAISESFREEKLFF. CDR3 in DNA: TGTGCCATCAGTGAGTCCTTCAGGGAGGAAAAACTGTTTTTT.

The CDR3 bases are TGTGCCAGCAGCCGTTCCGGGACTAATGAAAAACTGTTTTTT. Its protein product is CASSRSGTNEKLFF. This chain uses TRBV7-9 with TRBJ1-4; D uncertain. CDR3 length: 14 residues. CDR1 and CDR2 (germline): SEHNR, FQNEAQ (reference sequence). The V gene lost 5 bases and the J gene lost 2 bases, with 9 bases spanning the gap.

This clonotype occurred many times. This CDR3 is CASSSPAGQGAIWQNTEAFF. The CDR3 coding sequence is TGTGCCAGTAGTTCACCTGCGGGACAGGGGGCGATATGGCAGAACACTGAAGCTTTCTTT. The V call is TRBV19, the J call TRBJ1-1; 12 bases map to TRBD1. The CDR3 length is 20 residues. CDR1 LNHDA and CDR2 SQIVND come from the germline V gene (reference sequence). Trimming at V came to 5 bases and at J to 1 base, leaving 17 bases not matched to a gene.

The chain combines TRBV25-1 with TRBJ1-1; D unresolved. This CDR3 is built from 12 residues. Germline V lookup: CDR1 MGHDK, CDR2 SYGVNS. CDR3 loop: CARPDMNTEAFF. DNA of the CDR3: TGTGCTAGACCGGATATGAACACTGAAGCTTTCTTT.

The gene calls are TRBV29-1 and TRBJ1-2, with D possibly matching TRBD1 (6 bases). CDR1 is SQVTM, CDR2 ANQGSEA, per germline. V was clipped by 6 bases and J by 8 bases, with 16 bases between them. This CDR3 contains 12 residues. This CDR3 is CSVDTGFEGYTF. CDR3 DNA: TGCAGCGTCGACACAGGGTTTGAAGGCTACACCTTC.

This clonotype came up many times. Given a much more abundant clone one base away, this may be a read error. This chain connects TRBV12-3 or TRBV12-4 to TRBJ1-6; TRBD1 matches 7 bases. Trimming cost V 6 bases and J 10 bases; bases outside gene matches: 3. The CDR3 length is 12 residues. This chain's CDR3 is CASSQQGSPLHF. CDR3 in DNA: TGTGCCAGCAGCCAACAGGGGTCACCCCTCCACTTT.

At least ten counts were recorded for this clonotype. The genes are TRBV4-2 and TRBJ1-4; D might be TRBD1 (5 bases). The V gene's germline CDR1 is LGHNA and CDR2 YNFKEQ. The V and J ends lost 1 base and 7 bases respectively, with 16 bases between them. This CDR3 comprises 16 residues. For the CDR3, the DNA is TGTGCCAGCAGCCAAGCTGAGACAACAGGCGGTGAAAAACTGTTTTTT. Its translation: CASSQAETTGGEKLFF.

This clonotype was detected ten times or more. The chain links TRBV15 to TRBJ2-3; 10 nucleotides line up with TRBD2. CDR1 is LNHNV and CDR2 is YYDKDF in the germline V gene (reference sequence). Trimming cost V 1 base and J 5 bases; bases outside gene matches: 0. This CDR3 has 14 residues. The CDR3 loop is CATSRGLAGDTQYF. DNA for the CDR3: TGTGCCACCAGCAGAGGACTAGCGGGAGATACGCAGTATTTT.

In regard to this clonotype: As the CDR3 is not closed by the conserved phenylalanine or tryptophan, this likely results from a read error. The chain carries TRBV25-1 and TRBJ1-4, with D tentatively TRBD1 (5 bases). V was clipped by 6 bases and J by 2 bases, with 10 bases between them. Germline assignment: CDR1 MGHDK and CDR2 SYGVNS. This CDR3 is built from 14 residues. In DNA form, the CDR3 reads TGTGCCAGCAGCCCGGGACGTACTAATGAAAAACTGTTTTCT. Translating gives CASSPGRTNEKLFS.

The chain employs TRBV12-3 or TRBV12-4 and TRBJ1-2; 12 nucleotides agree with TRBD1. Trimming cost V 2 bases and J 11 bases; bases outside gene matches: 9. The CDR3 contains 15 residues. The CDR3 loop reads CASSLIGGQGAQYTF. CDR3 DNA sequence: TGTGCCAGCAGTTTAATAGGGGGACAGGGGGCTCAGTACACCTTC.

This chain links TRBV5-5 with TRBJ2-3, with D perhaps given as TRBD1 or TRBD2 (5 bases each). Germline CDR1 and CDR2: SGHKS and YYEKEE (reference sequence). Trimming cost V 4 bases and J 6 bases, with 21 bases left between them. This CDR3 comprises 16 residues. CDR3 in amino acids: CASSVASSGWGDTQYF. In nucleotides, the CDR3 is TGTGCCAGCAGCGTAGCTTCAAGCGGATGGGGGGATACGCAGTATTTT.

This clonotype was counted at least ten times. The genes are TRBV3-1 and TRBJ1-2; D is undetermined. CDR3 size: 11 residues. The V gene's germline CDR1 is LGHDT and CDR2 YNNKEL (reference sequence). Trimming left V 4 bases short and J 6 bases short, with 6 bases between. CDR3 bases: TGTGCCAGCAGCCCAGACCATGGCTACACCTTC. This sequence encodes CASSPDHGYTF.

On this clonotype itself: The junction shows a germline mismatch at one end, possibly a read error. The chain carries TRBV10-2 and TRBJ1-1; TRBD1 is a possible D gene (5 bases). Germline V gives CDR1 WSHSY, CDR2 SAAADI. The length of the CDR3 is 14 residues. CDR3 coding DNA: TGTGCCAGCAGCCAAGACGGGGCGGGCACTGAAGCTTTCTTT. Protein product: CASSQDGAGTEAFF.

This clonotype was detected a few times. The chain is built from TRBV12-3 or TRBV12-4 and TRBJ1-3, with D unresolved. Between the trimmed V and J ends, which lost 6 bases and 0 bases, there was a span of 12 bases. This CDR3 spans 15 amino acids. The CDR3 loop reads CASSREQFSGNTIYF. The CDR3, as DNA: TGTGCCAGCAGCCGGGAGCAATTCTCTGGAAACACCATATATTTT.

Ten or more counts support this clonotype. The J gene is TRBJ2-7, the V gene TRBV7-6; 9 nucleotides match TRBD2. This CDR3 region has 14 residues. Germline CDR1 is SGHVS and CDR2 is FNYEAQ. V lost 1 base, J lost 6 bases, and 4 bases stayed unmatched. In DNA, the CDR3 is TGTGCCAGCAGCTTAGACCCTAGCGGGACCGAGCAGTACTTC. This translates into CASSLDPSGTEQYF. Complete variable domain (other parts from reference TRBV7-6 and TRBJ2-7): GAGVSQSPRYKVTKRGQDVALRCDPISGHVSLYWYRQALGQGPEFLTYFNYEAQQDKSGLPNDRFSAERPEGSISTLTIQRTEQRDSAMYRCASSLDPSGTEQYFGPGTRLTVT.

V is TRBV19 and J is TRBJ1-5; D is possibly TRBD1 (6 bases). Germline lookup yields CDR1 LNHDA and CDR2 SQIVND (reference sequence). This CDR3 is built from 12 residues. Trimming took off 6 bases at V and 7 bases at J, with 10 bases between the two ends. CDR3 nucleotide sequence: TGTGCCAGTAGGACAGGTGGACAGCCCCAGCATTTT. Amino acids: CASRTGGQPQHF.

The CDR3 DNA reads TGCAGCGTTGAAGATGGGACAGGCACTGAAAAACTGTTTTTT. Protein sequence: CSVEDGTGTEKLFF. This rearrangement joins TRBV29-1 to TRBJ1-4; the match to TRBD1 covers 8 bases. After removal of 0 bases from V and 7 bases from J, the junction contained 4 bases not matched to a gene. Germline V lookup: CDR1 SQVTM, CDR2 ANQGSEA. This CDR3 has 14 amino acids.

The gene calls are TRBV12-3 or TRBV12-4 and TRBJ1-2; TRBD1 aligns across 9 bases. J was trimmed by 2 bases and V by 8 bases; bases with no gene match: 6. The CDR3 runs to 14 residues. The CDR3 nucleotides read TGTGCCAGCGGCTCCGGGACAGGGAACTATGGCTACACCTTC. Amino acid sequence: CASGSGTGNYGYTF.

This clonotype has more than one count but fewer than ten. The chain uses TRBV11-2 and TRBJ2-3, with 8 bases aligning to TRBD2. The germline V gene has CDR1 SGHAT and CDR2 FQNNGV. Unmatched junction bases numbered 13, after V lost 11 bases and J lost 6 bases. The CDR3 has 14 amino acids. The CDR3 nucleotides read TGTGCCTCCTCAAGCGGGGGCCAGGAGGATACGCAGTATTTT. Protein sequence: CASSSGGQEDTQYF.

The CDR3 region is CASSFTGSATYEQYF. DNA of the CDR3: TGCGCCAGCAGCTTTACCGGGAGCGCTACCTACGAGCAGTACTTC. The genes are TRBV5-1 and TRBJ2-7; tentatively, D is TRBD2 (6 bases). Trimming shortened V by 2 bases and J by 2 bases, and 14 bases separated the two germline ends. The CDR3 consists of 15 residues. Looked up from germline, CDR1 is SGHRS and CDR2 is YFSETQ.

Concerning this clonotype itself: Relative to the germline gene, one junction end is altered; a read error may explain this. CDR3 sequence: CASTRTGGGRNYGHTF. CDR3 sequence (DNA): TGTGCCAGCACCAGGACAGGGGGGGGCCGGAACTATGGCCACACCTTC. V gene TRBV7-2 combines with J gene TRBJ1-2, with 10 bases lining up with TRBD1. The CDR3 consists of 16 residues. Germline CDR1 and CDR2: SGHTA and FQGNSA.

The V gene is TRBV5-1, the J gene TRBJ2-7; 7 bases are shared with TRBD1. This CDR3 spans 13 amino acids. J lost 6 bases, V lost 4 bases, and 7 bases had no gene match. Germline CDR1 is SGHRS and CDR2 is YFSETQ. CDR3 DNA sequence: TGCGCCAGCAGCGCGACAGGGACGGGCGAGCAGTACTTC. Residues: CASSATGTGEQYF. The entire variable domain, with the rest obtained from reference TRBV5-1 and TRBJ2-7, is as follows: KAGVTQTPRYLIKTRGQQVTLSCSPISGHRSVSWYQQTPGQGLQFLFEYFSETQRNKGNFPGRFSGRQFSNSRSEMNVSTLELGDSALYLCASSATGTGEQYFGPGTRLTVT.

V usage is TRBV7-2 and J usage is TRBJ1-5; D is unresolved. The CDR3 is 13 residues long. The germline CDR1 and CDR2 sequences are SGHTA and FQGNSA. V was trimmed by 2 bases and J by 7 bases, leaving 9 bases between them. The CDR3 protein is CASSLHGPQPQHF. CDR3 nucleotides: TGTGCCAGCAGCTTACACGGGCCCCAGCCCCAGCATTTT. The full variable domain, completed using reference TRBV7-2 and TRBJ1-5, is GAGVSQSPSNKVTEKGKDVELRCDPISGHTALYWYRQSLGQGLEFLIYFQGNSAPDKSGLPSDRFSAERTGGSVSTLTIQRTQQEDSAVYLCASSLHGPQPQHFGDGTRLSIL.

In its sample, this clonotype was seen many times. V gene TRBV12-3 or TRBV12-4 combines with J gene TRBJ1-3; possibly TRBD1 for D (5 bases). The V end was cut by 5 bases, the J end by 2 bases, with 7 bases between. The CDR3 runs 13 residues. The CDR3: CASSPGPGNTIYF. CDR3 bases: TGTGCCAGCAGTCCAGGGCCTGGAAACACCATATATTTT.

The chain recombines TRBV9 with TRBJ1-1; D is unresolved. CDR1 and CDR2 (germline): SGDLS, YYNGEE. Trimming removed 3 bases from V and 1 base from J, with 13 bases in between. There are 15 residues in the CDR3. CDR3 sequence (DNA): TGTGCCAGCAGCGCCTCCCTAGACGGGAACACTGAAGCTTTCTTT. It specifies CASSASLDGNTEAFF.

This clonotype was recorded a few times. The rearrangement uses TRBV10-3 and TRBJ2-7; D is unclear. The CDR3 totals 12 residues. Trimming removed 11 bases at V and 3 bases at J, with 14 bases between. Per the germline V gene, CDR1 is ENHRY and CDR2 is SYGVKD. CDR3 protein: CASTSHLYEQYF. Here the CDR3 DNA reads TGTGCCTCGACCTCCCATCTCTACGAGCAGTACTTC.

This clonotype was seen repeatedly, ten times or more. The DNA for the CDR3 is TGTGCCAGCAGCCAAACCCGGTCGGTAGTAAAGAACACTGAAGCTTTCTTT. Amino acids: CASSQTRSVVKNTEAFF. The chain joins TRBV14 to TRBJ1-1; no clear D gene. V lost 2 bases and J lost 1, with 17 bases in between. Germline V gene sequence: CDR1 SGHDN, CDR2 FVKESK. This CDR3 has 17 residues.